The clone carrying this T cell receptor beta chain was seen a handful of times. The data were taken from a study of blood T cell repertoires in COVID-19. Whole-study context: Donors in the United States, Italy and Spain gave samples during acute or convalescent COVID-19. T cells, B-cell-depleted T cells, or PBMCs supplied cDNA or gDNA.

Measured with immunoSEQ multiplex PCR; TCRdb has only the in-frame clones, and not every one. The sample includes about 95,000 clones, about 84% seen only once; the top ten take about 24%. The germline gives CDR1 SGHTA, CDR2 FQGTGA. The CDR3 has 15 amino acids. Trimming cost V 1 base and J 2 bases, with 12 bases left between them. The receptor's source is a human donor in a cohort sampled during active COVID-19. The gene calls are TRBV7-3 and TRBJ2-7; D call uncertain. The sample taken for sequencing was peripheral blood. This CDR3 is CASSLIPGTTYEQYF. Here the CDR3 DNA reads TGTGCCAGCAGCTTAATCCCAGGTACCACCTACGAGCAGTACTTC.